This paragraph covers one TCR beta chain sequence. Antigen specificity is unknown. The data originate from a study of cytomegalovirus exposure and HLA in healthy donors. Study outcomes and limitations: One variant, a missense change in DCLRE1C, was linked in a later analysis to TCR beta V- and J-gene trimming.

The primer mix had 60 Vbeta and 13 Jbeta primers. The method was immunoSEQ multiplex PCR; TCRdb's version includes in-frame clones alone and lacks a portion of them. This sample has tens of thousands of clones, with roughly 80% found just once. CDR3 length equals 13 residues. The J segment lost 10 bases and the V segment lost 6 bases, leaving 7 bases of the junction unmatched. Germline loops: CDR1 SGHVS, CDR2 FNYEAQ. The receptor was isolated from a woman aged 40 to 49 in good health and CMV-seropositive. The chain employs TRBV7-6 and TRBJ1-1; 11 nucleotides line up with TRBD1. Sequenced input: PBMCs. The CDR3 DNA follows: TGTGCCAGCAGTCCCGGACAGGGGGCCAGAGCTTTCTTT. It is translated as CASSPGQGARAFF.